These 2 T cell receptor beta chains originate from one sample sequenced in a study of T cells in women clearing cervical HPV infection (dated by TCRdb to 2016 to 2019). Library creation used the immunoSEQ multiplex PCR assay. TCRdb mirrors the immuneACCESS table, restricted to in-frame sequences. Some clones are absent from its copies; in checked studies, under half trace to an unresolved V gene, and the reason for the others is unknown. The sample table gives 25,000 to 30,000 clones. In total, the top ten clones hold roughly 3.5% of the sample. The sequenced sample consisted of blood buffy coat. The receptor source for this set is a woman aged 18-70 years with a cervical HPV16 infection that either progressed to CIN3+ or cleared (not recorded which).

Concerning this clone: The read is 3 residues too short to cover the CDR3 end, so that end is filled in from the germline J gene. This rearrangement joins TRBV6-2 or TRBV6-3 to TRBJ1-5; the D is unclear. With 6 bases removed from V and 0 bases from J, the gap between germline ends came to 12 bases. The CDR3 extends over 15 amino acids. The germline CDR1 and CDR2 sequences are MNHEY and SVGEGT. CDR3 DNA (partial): TGTGCCAGCAGAAAAAAGGGTCATAGCAATCAGCCC. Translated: CASRKKGHSNQP. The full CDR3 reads CASRKKGHSNQPQHF.

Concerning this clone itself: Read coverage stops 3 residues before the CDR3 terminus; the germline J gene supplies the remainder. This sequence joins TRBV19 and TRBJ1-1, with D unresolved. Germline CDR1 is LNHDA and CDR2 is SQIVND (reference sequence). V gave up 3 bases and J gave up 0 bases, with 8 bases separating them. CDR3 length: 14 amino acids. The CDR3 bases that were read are TGTGCCAGTAGTATTTTTGCGGTGAACACTGAA. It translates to CASSIFAVNTE. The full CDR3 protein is CASSIFAVNTEAFF.